These T cell receptor beta chains were read from a single sample in a study of blood T cell repertoires in COVID-19. The method was immunoSEQ multiplex PCR; TCRdb's version includes in-frame clones alone and lacks a portion of them. Here the sample spans around 200,000 clones, 85% to 90% being singletons. The source material was peripheral blood. The source is a man aged 55-75 years who had recovered from COVID-19. Both conserved end residues are trimmed from each CDR3. Each record gives: CDR3 protein, D gene, J gene, V gene. A D gene is named only where the DNA matches it firmly.

CDR3aa: ASSLIVPEKLF; d_gene: -; j_gene: TRBJ1-4; v_gene: TRBV5-5
CDR3aa: AWRPQGVPLH; d_gene: TRBD1; j_gene: TRBJ1-6; v_gene: TRBV30
CDR3aa: ASSLAVTDITDTQY; d_gene: -; j_gene: TRBJ2-3; v_gene: TRBV5-1
CDR3aa: SVKPGTRSSYEQY; d_gene: -; j_gene: TRBJ2-7; v_gene: TRBV29-1
CDR3aa: ASSSAGDAYEQY; d_gene: -; j_gene: TRBJ2-7; v_gene: TRBV6-1
CDR3aa: ASSLLGSGADTQY; d_gene: TRBD2; j_gene: TRBJ2-3; v_gene: TRBV5-1
CDR3aa: ATKSGPFRVIYGYT; d_gene: -; j_gene: TRBJ1-2; v_gene: TRBV24-1
CDR3aa: ASSLRGGRDTGELF; d_gene: -; j_gene: TRBJ2-2; v_gene: TRBV3-1/TRBV3-2
CDR3aa: ASSPGTDYEQY; d_gene: TRBD1; j_gene: TRBJ2-7; v_gene: TRBV18
CDR3aa: ASRGQSQETQY; d_gene: TRBD1; j_gene: TRBJ2-5; v_gene: TRBV12-3/TRBV12-4
CDR3aa: ASSSFSSNQPQH; d_gene: -; j_gene: TRBJ1-5; v_gene: TRBV6-5
CDR3aa: ATALGTGVGETQY; d_gene: TRBD1; j_gene: TRBJ2-5; v_gene: TRBV19
CDR3aa: ASSFPEQVGNEQF; d_gene: -; j_gene: TRBJ2-1; v_gene: TRBV7-9
CDR3aa: ASSPQQGGNTEAF; d_gene: TRBD1; j_gene: TRBJ1-1; v_gene: TRBV9
CDR3aa: ASSLDRWSKQY; d_gene: -; j_gene: TRBJ2-7; v_gene: TRBV11-3
CDR3aa: AWRKGLAGATDTQY; d_gene: TRBD2; j_gene: TRBJ2-3; v_gene: TRBV30
CDR3aa: ASSPPPGGAVDTQY; d_gene: TRBD1; j_gene: TRBJ2-3; v_gene: TRBV27
CDR3aa: ASSLETGYGYT; d_gene: -; j_gene: TRBJ1-2; v_gene: TRBV5-4
CDR3aa: ASRADYNEQF; d_gene: -; j_gene: TRBJ2-1; v_gene: TRBV2
CDR3aa: ASSRGGAGGFEQY; d_gene: TRBD2; j_gene: TRBJ2-7; v_gene: TRBV18
CDR3aa: ASSQKSSGSTEAF; d_gene: -; j_gene: TRBJ1-1; v_gene: TRBV3-1/TRBV3-2
CDR3aa: AISESRLGGTEAF; d_gene: -; j_gene: TRBJ1-1; v_gene: TRBV10-3
CDR3aa: ASSEQGRGTDTQY; d_gene: -; j_gene: TRBJ2-3; v_gene: TRBV21-1
CDR3aa: ASSFRAGQTSGRANEQY; d_gene: -; j_gene: TRBJ2-7; v_gene: TRBV5-1
CDR3aa: ASSAGVHNSPLH; d_gene: -; j_gene: TRBJ1-6; v_gene: TRBV30
CDR3aa: ASSLSVGQNQPQH; d_gene: -; j_gene: TRBJ1-5; v_gene: TRBV27
CDR3aa: ASSSMNRGTDTQY; d_gene: TRBD1; j_gene: TRBJ2-3; v_gene: TRBV7-9
CDR3aa: ASRTQGSTDTQY; d_gene: TRBD1; j_gene: TRBJ2-3; v_gene: TRBV6-5
CDR3aa: ASSPGLGLGELF; d_gene: -; j_gene: TRBJ2-2; v_gene: TRBV18
CDR3aa: ASSMGQDTGELF; d_gene: -; j_gene: TRBJ2-2; v_gene: TRBV19
CDR3aa: AKRDRGTDTQY; d_gene: TRBD1; j_gene: TRBJ2-3; v_gene: TRBV30
CDR3aa: ASSPYGKTDEQF; d_gene: -; j_gene: TRBJ2-1; v_gene: TRBV19
CDR3aa: GTGDNTGELF; d_gene: TRBD1; j_gene: TRBJ2-2; v_gene: TRBV2
CDR3aa: ASSQQGFSYEQY; d_gene: -; j_gene: TRBJ2-7; v_gene: TRBV3-1/TRBV3-2
CDR3aa: ASSLDRRNQPQH; d_gene: -; j_gene: TRBJ1-5; v_gene: TRBV28
CDR3aa: ASSLDQGAYNEQF; d_gene: TRBD1; j_gene: TRBJ2-1; v_gene: TRBV5-1
CDR3aa: ASSLPGQGGSSGNTIY; d_gene: -; j_gene: TRBJ1-3; v_gene: TRBV9
CDR3aa: AISERERYEQY; d_gene: -; j_gene: TRBJ2-7; v_gene: TRBV10-3
CDR3aa: ASSIQSDQPQH; d_gene: -; j_gene: TRBJ1-5; v_gene: TRBV19
CDR3aa: ASRREGYSNQPQH; d_gene: -; j_gene: TRBJ1-5; v_gene: TRBV27
CDR3aa: ASSLGGRGHYNEQF; d_gene: TRBD1; j_gene: TRBJ2-1; v_gene: TRBV7-6
CDR3aa: ASSESGGSDTQY; d_gene: TRBD2; j_gene: TRBJ2-3; v_gene: TRBV6-4
CDR3aa: ASSPERAPYNEQF; d_gene: -; j_gene: TRBJ2-1; v_gene: TRBV7-9
CDR3aa: ASRQQGSVPYNEQF; d_gene: -; j_gene: TRBJ2-1; v_gene: TRBV7-2
CDR3aa: ASSMSQGYEQY; d_gene: -; j_gene: TRBJ2-7; v_gene: TRBV19
CDR3aa: ASSQEQQGAWNEQF; d_gene: TRBD1; j_gene: TRBJ2-1; v_gene: TRBV4-2
CDR3aa: ASSVGSPTGQF; d_gene: -; j_gene: TRBJ2-1; v_gene: TRBV9
CDR3aa: SSLGQLNTEAF; d_gene: -; j_gene: TRBJ1-1; v_gene: TRBV29-1
CDR3aa: ASSLEGGASWGYT; d_gene: TRBD1; j_gene: TRBJ1-2; v_gene: TRBV7-9
CDR3aa: ASSYFGGSGANVLT; d_gene: -; j_gene: TRBJ2-6; v_gene: TRBV6-5
CDR3aa: ATSRATSGSYNEQF; d_gene: TRBD2; j_gene: TRBJ2-1; v_gene: TRBV15
CDR3aa: ASRQGSGNTIY; d_gene: TRBD1; j_gene: TRBJ1-3; v_gene: TRBV7-9
CDR3aa: ASIRDRGFSNEQF; d_gene: TRBD1; j_gene: TRBJ2-1; v_gene: TRBV27
CDR3aa: ASSRGQGGNTIY; d_gene: TRBD1; j_gene: TRBJ1-3; v_gene: TRBV3-1/TRBV3-2
CDR3aa: ASSGSLNNYGYT; d_gene: -; j_gene: TRBJ1-2; v_gene: TRBV27
CDR3aa: ASSPGQGANYEQY; d_gene: TRBD1; j_gene: TRBJ2-7; v_gene: TRBV6-5
CDR3aa: AWKGYNTDTQY; d_gene: -; j_gene: TRBJ2-3; v_gene: TRBV30
CDR3aa: ASSSRDLNTGELF; d_gene: -; j_gene: TRBJ2-2; v_gene: TRBV9